This T cell receptor (beta chain) derives from a study of response to subunit inactivated influenza vaccine (dated by TCRdb to 2016 to 2019). The study in broad terms: To follow how T cells responded to a trivalent subunit inactivated influenza vaccine, the researchers relied on deep quantitative profiling of the T cell receptor repertoire.

CDR1 DFQATT and CDR2 SNEGSKA were looked up in the germline V gene (reference sequence). Trimming costs V 0 bases and J 5 bases, and their ends lie 16 bases apart. Taken from cysteine to phenylalanine, the CDR3 has 15 residues. Only the CDR3 part of the read is kept: 45 bases, read in frame from the first base. As regards this clonotype: Its specific antigen is unknown. Per-base quality was not reported, and no clone a single base away is much larger than it.

Preparation of the library involved RT-PCR. TCRdb records Illumina HiSeq 2500 as the sequencer. In-frame beta chains were kept once TCRdb had trimmed the public reads at Q25 with fastp and called clones with MiXCR. Every CDR3 protein is listed once, alongside the most common genes and DNA of its rows. The sample yields approximately 160,000 distinct CDR3 sequences; about 10% were counted once. Clones ranked in the top ten supply approximately 35% of the sample. Summary of the overall study and its limitations: The authors proposed that each seasonal influenza vaccination may bring in only a limited number of new T cells.

The TCR was taken from a man aged 50-75 years who received an inactivated influenza vaccine. Donor details come from another sample of the same person, matched by shared clones. This sample comprised CD8+ T cells sorted from PBMCs, obtained roughly 24 months after vaccination. The chain employs TRBV20-1 and TRBJ1-2, with a tentative D gene TRBD1 over 6 matching bases. The CDR3 in this case is CSARDPGGLTYGYTF. The sequenced DNA: TGCAGTGCTAGAGATCCTGGGGGCTTGACTTATGGCTACACCTTC.